The clone carrying this T cell receptor (beta chain) appeared a few times. What it binds is not known. Naive CD8 T cells, phenotype CD8+CD4-CCR7+CD45RA+, were sorted. These data belong to a study of molecular identifiers for immune sequencing clone quantification. Study-wide results and caveats: The study found clones above 20 RNA copies held over 98% of effector molecules and under 1% in naive cells.

In preparing bulk TCR libraries, previously described methods and listed TCR primers were used. TCRdb called the PCR reads again in MiXCR, with one record for every CDR3 protein. The repertoire holds under 800,000 distinct CDR3 sequences, with around 25% as singletons. V lost 6 bases and J lost 5, with 11 bases in between. This CDR3 is 13 amino acids long. The source is a human donor in good health. Some libraries in this study had Jurkat cell RNA spiked in. The J gene is TRBJ1-5, the V gene TRBV12-3 or TRBV12-4; no firm D call. Sequencing input: naive CD8+ T cells from blood, with Jurkat cell RNA spiked in. Sample subset: FACS-sorted CD8+CD4-CCR7+CD45RA+ naive T cells. CDR3 in DNA: TGTGCCAGCAGCCCCAGGCGAGATCAGCCCCAGCATTTT. This codes for CASSPRRDQPQHF.